This paragraph reports one T cell receptor (beta chain). Its antigen is not identified. CDR3 size: 16 residues. Per germline, CDR1 SGDLS and CDR2 YYNGEE. V lost 0 bases to trimming and J lost 3 bases; unmatched junction nucleotides: 5. Use of 60 Vbeta and 13 Jbeta primers characterized the PCR. As handled by the study authors: In a later analysis, of 70 million to 85 million unique beta chains, roughly 11 million appeared in at least two donors. The repertoire was sequenced with immunoSEQ multiplex PCR; TCRdb's copy has only in-frame clones and lacks some. The V and J calls and clone size come from that table; D and trimming were worked out from the DNA. The sample shows about 180,000 clones, 76% of them seen only once. The data are from a study of cytomegalovirus exposure and HLA in healthy donors. On the study more broadly: The early release's HLA-typed donors yielded tens of millions of unique TCRs.

Whole-study results and caveats: With further analysis later on, most CMV-associated TCR beta chains appeared HLA-restricted. For most subjects, TCR beta sequences were reported to predict HLA-A and HLA-B alleles with accuracy.

The clonotype comes from a woman in her thirties in good health and CMV-seropositive. The V gene is TRBV9, the J gene TRBJ2-3; 9 bases fit TRBD2. The sequenced material came from PBMCs. The chain's CDR3 is CASSVVGGGGTDTQYF. DNA for the CDR3: TGTGCCAGCAGCGTAGTGGGCGGGGGGGGAACAGATACGCAGTATTTT.